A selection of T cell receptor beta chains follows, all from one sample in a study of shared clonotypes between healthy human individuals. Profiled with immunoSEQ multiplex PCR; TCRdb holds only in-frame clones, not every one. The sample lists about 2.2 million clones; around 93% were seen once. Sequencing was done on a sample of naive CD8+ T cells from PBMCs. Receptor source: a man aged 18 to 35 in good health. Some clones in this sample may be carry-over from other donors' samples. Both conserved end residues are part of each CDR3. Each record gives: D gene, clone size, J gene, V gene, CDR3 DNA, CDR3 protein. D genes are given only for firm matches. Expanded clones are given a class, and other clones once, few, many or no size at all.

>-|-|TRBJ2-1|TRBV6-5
TGTGCCAGCAGTAAGGCTAGATTTCTTCACAATGAGCAGTTCTTC
CASSKARFLHNEQFF
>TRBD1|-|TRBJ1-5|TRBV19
TGTGCCAGCAGGGGGGTCGATGGCAATCAGCCCCAGCATTTT
CASRGVDGNQPQHF
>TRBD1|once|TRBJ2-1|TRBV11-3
TGTGCCAGCAGCTTAGAAGGGGGCCAGCAGTTCTTC
CASSLEGGQQFF
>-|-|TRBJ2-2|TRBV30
TGTGCCGCATGGGGAGTGGCCGGGGAGCTGTTTTTT
CAAWGVAGELFF
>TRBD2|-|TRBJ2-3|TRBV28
TGTGCCAGCAGTTTCTCCGGGACTAGCGGGACCAGCACAGATACGCAGTATTTT
CASSFSGTSGTSTDTQYF
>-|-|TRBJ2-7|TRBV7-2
TGTGCCAGCAGCAGTGCCCCGGCAGGATTACTCGAGCAGTACTTC
CASSSAPAGLLEQYF
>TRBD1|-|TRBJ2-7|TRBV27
TGTGCCAGCAGTTCGACAGGGGGCTACGAGCAGTACTTC
CASSSTGGYEQYF
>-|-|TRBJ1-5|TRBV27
TGTGCCAGCAGTCGGAGACCTCCGCCCCAGCATTTT
CASSRRPPPQHF
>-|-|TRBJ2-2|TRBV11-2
TGTGCCAGCAGCTTTACCCCCGGGAGAATCGACACCGGGGAGCTGTTTTTT
CASSFTPGRIDTGELFF
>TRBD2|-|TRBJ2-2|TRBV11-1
TGTGCCAGCAGCCTTGATAGCGGGAGAGGCAGGAACACCGGGGAGCTGTTTTTT
CASSLDSGRGRNTGELFF
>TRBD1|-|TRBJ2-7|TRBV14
TGTGCCAGCAGCCACAGGACAGGGGGAGGGTACGAGCAGTACTTC
CASSHRTGGGYEQYF
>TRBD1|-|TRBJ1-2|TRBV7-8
TGTGCCAGCAGCACCCGGACAGGGGCTAAGGATGGCTACACCTTC
CASSTRTGAKDGYTF
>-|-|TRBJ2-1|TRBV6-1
TGTGCCAGCAGTGAATGGAGGTTAGCGGAGTACAATGAGCAGTTCTTC
CASSEWRLAEYNEQFF
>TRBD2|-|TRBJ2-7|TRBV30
TGTGCCTGGAGGTCCCCGTTAGCGGGAGGCGAGCAGTACTTC
CAWRSPLAGGEQYF
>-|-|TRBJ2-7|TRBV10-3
TGTGCCATCGGAGACTCCCCCCTCGGCTACTACGAGCAGTACTTC
CAIGDSPLGYYEQYF
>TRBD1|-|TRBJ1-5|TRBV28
TGTGCCAGCAGTTACCGGGACAGGGCCCCCCTATATAGCAATCAGCCCCAGCATTTT
CASSYRDRAPLYSNQPQHF
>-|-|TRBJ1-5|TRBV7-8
TGTGCCAGCAGCCCCAAGTCGGGAGGGGTCAATCAGCCCCAGCATTTT
CASSPKSGGVNQPQHF
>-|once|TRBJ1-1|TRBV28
TGTGCCAGCAGTTTATCGAGGCAGACCTCGGCTTTCTTT
CASSLSRQTSAFF
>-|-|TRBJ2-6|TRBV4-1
TGCGCCAGCAGCCGGGCGGGGCTGCGGGCCAACGTCCTGACTTTC
CASSRAGLRANVLTF
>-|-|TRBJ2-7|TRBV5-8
TGTGCCAGCAGCTTTTCCAGGGACGAGCAGTACTTC
CASSFSRDEQYF
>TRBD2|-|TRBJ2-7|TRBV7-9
TGTGCCAGCAGCTCTGGGACTAGCGGGAGAGCGCCCTACGAGCAGTACTTC
CASSSGTSGRAPYEQYF
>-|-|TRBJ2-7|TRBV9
TGTGCCAGCAGCGTAGGGCTGGGAGCCTACGAGCAGTACTTC
CASSVGLGAYEQYF
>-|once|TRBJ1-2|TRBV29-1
TGCAGCGTTGGGAGCGTACCTAACTATGGCTACACCTTC
CSVGSVPNYGYTF
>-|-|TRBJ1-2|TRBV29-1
TGCAGCGTCCCCACGGGCCTCTATGGCTACACCTTC
CSVPTGLYGYTF
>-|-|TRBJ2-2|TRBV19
TGTGCCAGTAGTATGAAGGGTAACACCGGGGAGCTGTTTTTT
CASSMKGNTGELFF
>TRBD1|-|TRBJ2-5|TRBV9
TGTGCCAGCAGCCTAACCTCCCTTGGAACAGGGGGTGTAGAGACCCAGTACTTC
CASSLTSLGTGGVETQYF
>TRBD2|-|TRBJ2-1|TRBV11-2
TGTGCCAGCAGCATAGGGACTAGCGGGTTTTACAATGAGCAGTTCTTC
CASSIGTSGFYNEQFF
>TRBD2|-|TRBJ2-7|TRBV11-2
TGTGCCAGCAGCCAAAGCGGGGACTCCTACGAGCAGTACTTC
CASSQSGDSYEQYF
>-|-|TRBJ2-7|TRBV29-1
TGCAGCGTTGTTCCGCTCGGGGCGGAGCAGTACTTC
CSVVPLGAEQYF
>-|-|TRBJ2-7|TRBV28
TGTGCCACCCTGACTAGGAGCTCCTACGAGCAGTACTTC
CATLTRSSYEQYF
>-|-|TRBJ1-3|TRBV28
TGTGCCAGCAGTTTGGGCAGCTGGACTGGAAACACCATATATTTT
CASSLGSWTGNTIYF
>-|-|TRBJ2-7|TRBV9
TGTGCCAGCAGCGGAACCTCCGACTCCTACGAGCAGTACTTC
CASSGTSDSYEQYF
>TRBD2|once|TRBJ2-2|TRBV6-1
TGTGCCAGCAGTCGGCGGGAGAATGACGGGGAGCTGTTTTTT
CASSRRENDGELFF
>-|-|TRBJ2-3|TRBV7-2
TGTGCCAGCAGCTTCCCCACCTCGGGGTATCGCGGCACAGATACGCAGTATTTT
CASSFPTSGYRGTDTQYF
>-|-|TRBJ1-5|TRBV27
TGTGCCAGCCGACTCGGCGGTTCCAATCAGCCCCAGCATTTT
CASRLGGSNQPQHF
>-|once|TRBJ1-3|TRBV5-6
TGTGCCAGCAGCCTATCATTCTCTGGAAACACCATATATTTT
CASSLSFSGNTIYF
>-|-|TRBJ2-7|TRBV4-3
TGCGCCAGCAGCCAAGAACTGGCAGGGGAAAGCCACGAGCAGTACTTC
CASSQELAGESHEQYF
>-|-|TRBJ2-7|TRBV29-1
TGCAGCGTTGGAGGTCAAACCTACGAGCAGTACTTC
CSVGGQTYEQYF
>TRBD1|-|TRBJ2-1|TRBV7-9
TGTGCCAGCAGCTTAAGATCGGGACAGCAAAATGAGCAGTTCTTC
CASSLRSGQQNEQFF
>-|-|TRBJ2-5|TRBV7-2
TGTGCCAGCAGCTTAGTCCGGCTTGAGGGACAAGAGACCCAGTACTTC
CASSLVRLEGQETQYF
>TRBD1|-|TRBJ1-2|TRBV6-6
TGTGCCAGCACCGAAAGTACAGGGGGCTTGTCTGGCTACACCTTC
CASTESTGGLSGYTF
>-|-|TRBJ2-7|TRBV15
TGTGCCACCAGCGAACGGGCTCGATACGAGCAGTACTTC
CATSERARYEQYF
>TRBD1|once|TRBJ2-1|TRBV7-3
TGTGCCAGCAGCCCCTATGGGGACAGGGGCTATGAGCAGTTCTTC
CASSPYGDRGYEQFF
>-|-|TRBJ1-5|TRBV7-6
TGTGCCAGCAGCGCCCGGGGGAGCAATCAGCCCCAGCATTTT
CASSARGSNQPQHF
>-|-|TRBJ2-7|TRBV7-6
TGTGCCAGCAGCTTAGGGGGAACCTACGAGCAGTACTTC
CASSLGGTYEQYF
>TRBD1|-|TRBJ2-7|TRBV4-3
TGCGCCAGCAGCCAAGATCGGGCGCAGGGGGCGAACGAGCAGTACTTC
CASSQDRAQGANEQYF
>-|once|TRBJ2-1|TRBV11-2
TGTGCCAGCAGCTTAGGTCGACAGGAGCAGTTCTTC
CASSLGRQEQFF
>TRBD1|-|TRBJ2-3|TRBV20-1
TGCAGTGCGCTACAGGGGAATACGCAGTATTTT
CSALQGNTQYF
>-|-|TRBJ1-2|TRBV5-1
TGCGCCAGCAGCTCAGGTCGCGGGGATGCAAACTATGGCTACACCTTC
CASSSGRGDANYGYTF
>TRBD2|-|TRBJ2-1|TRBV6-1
TGTGCCAGCAGGGGGGCGGGAGGAGTCGATGAGCAGTTCTTC
CASRGAGGVDEQFF
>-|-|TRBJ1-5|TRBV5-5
TGTGCCAGCAGCTTGTCTCCGACCGATCAGCCCCAGCATTTT
CASSLSPTDQPQHF
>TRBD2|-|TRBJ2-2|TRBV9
TGTGCCAGCAGCGTAGAGGGGCTAGCGGAGTCGTCCGGGGAGCTGTTTTTT
CASSVEGLAESSGELFF
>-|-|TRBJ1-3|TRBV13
TGTGCCAGCAGCTTTTGGGCGGGGTCTGGAAACACCATATATTTT
CASSFWAGSGNTIYF